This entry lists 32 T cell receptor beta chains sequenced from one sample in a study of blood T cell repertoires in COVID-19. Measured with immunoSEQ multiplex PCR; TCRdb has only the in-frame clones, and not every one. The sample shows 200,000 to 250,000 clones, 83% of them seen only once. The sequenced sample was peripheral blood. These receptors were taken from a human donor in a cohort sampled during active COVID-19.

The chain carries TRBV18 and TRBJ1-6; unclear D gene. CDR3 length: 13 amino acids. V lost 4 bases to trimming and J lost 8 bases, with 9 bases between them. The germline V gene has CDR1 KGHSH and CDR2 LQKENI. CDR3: CASSRAKDSPLHF. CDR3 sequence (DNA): TGTGCCAGCTCACGAGCGAAGGATTCACCCCTCCACTTT.

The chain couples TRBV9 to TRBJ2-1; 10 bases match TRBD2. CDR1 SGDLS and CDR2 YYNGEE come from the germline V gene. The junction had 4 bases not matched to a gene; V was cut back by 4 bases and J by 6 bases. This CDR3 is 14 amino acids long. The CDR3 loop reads CASSPSGSGNEQFF. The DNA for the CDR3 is TGTGCCAGCAGCCCTAGCGGGAGTGGCAATGAGCAGTTCTTC.

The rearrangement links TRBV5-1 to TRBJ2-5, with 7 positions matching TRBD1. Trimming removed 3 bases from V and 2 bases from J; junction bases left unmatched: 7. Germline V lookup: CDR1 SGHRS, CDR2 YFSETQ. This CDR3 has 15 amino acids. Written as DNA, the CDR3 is TGCGCCAGCAGCTCCGGGACAGCGACTCAAGAGACCCAGTACTTC. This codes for CASSSGTATQETQYF.

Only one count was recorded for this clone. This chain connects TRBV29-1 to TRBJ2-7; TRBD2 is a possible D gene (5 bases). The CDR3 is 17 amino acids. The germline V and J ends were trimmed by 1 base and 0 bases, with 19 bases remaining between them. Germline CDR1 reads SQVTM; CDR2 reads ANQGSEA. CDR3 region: CSVEVDLLRPSSYEQYF. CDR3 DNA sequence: TGCAGCGTTGAAGTGGACTTACTCCGCCCTTCCTCCTACGAGCAGTACTTC.

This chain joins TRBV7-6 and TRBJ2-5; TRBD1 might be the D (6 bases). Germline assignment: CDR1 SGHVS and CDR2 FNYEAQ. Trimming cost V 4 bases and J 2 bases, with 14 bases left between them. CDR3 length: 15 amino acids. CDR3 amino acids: CASSSLDSPQETQYF. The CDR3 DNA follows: TGTGCCAGCAGCTCCTTGGACAGCCCTCAAGAGACCCAGTACTTC.

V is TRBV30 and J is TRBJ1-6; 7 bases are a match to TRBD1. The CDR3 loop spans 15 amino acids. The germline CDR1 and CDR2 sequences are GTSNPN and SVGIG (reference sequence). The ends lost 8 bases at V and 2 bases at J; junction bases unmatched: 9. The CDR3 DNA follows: TGTGCCATCAGACAGGGTGAGGCCTATAATTCACCCCTCCACTTT. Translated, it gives CAIRQGEAYNSPLHF.

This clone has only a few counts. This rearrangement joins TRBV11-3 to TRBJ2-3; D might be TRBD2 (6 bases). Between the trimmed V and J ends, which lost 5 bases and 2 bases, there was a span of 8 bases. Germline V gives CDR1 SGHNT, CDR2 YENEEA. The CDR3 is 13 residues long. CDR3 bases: TGTGCCAGCAGCCGACTAGACACAGATACGCAGTATTTT. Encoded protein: CASSRLDTDTQYF. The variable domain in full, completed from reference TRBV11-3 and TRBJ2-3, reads EAGVVQSPRYKIIEKKQPVAFWCNPISGHNTLYWYLQNLGQGPELLIRYENEEAVDDSQLPKDRFSAERLKGVDSTLKIQPAELGDSAVYLCASSRLDTDTQYFGPGTRLTVL.

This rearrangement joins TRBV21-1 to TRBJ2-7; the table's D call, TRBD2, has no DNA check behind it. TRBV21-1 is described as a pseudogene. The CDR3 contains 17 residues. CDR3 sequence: CASSKKLCGGGPYEQYF. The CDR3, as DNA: TGTGCCAGCAGCAAAAAGCTTTGCGGGGGAGGGCCTTACGAGCAGTACTTC.

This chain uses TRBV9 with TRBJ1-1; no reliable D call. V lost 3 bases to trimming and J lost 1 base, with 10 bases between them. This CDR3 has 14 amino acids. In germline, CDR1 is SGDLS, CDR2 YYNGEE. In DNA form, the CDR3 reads TGTGCCAGCAGCGACCTACACAGGAACACTGAAGCTTTCTTT. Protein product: CASSDLHRNTEAFF.

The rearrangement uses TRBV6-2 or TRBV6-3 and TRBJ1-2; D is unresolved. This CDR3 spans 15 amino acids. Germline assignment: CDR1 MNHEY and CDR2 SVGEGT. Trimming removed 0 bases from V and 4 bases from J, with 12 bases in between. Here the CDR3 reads CASSYSGQSIYGYTF. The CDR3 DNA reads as TGTGCCAGCAGTTACTCTGGGCAGTCCATCTATGGCTACACCTTC.

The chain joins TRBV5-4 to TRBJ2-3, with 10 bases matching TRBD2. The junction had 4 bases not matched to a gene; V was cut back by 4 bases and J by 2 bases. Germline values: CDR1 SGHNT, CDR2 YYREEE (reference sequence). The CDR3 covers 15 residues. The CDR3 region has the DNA TGTGCCAGCAGCCCAGGACTAGCGGTCACAGATACGCAGTATTTT. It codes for CASSPGLAVTDTQYF.

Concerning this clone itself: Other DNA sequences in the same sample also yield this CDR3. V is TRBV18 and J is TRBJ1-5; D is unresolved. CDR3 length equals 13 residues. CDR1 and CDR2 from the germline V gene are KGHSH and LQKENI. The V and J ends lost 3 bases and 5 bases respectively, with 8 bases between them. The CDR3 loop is CASSPGEDQPQHF. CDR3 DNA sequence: TGTGCCAGCTCACCCGGGGAGGATCAGCCCCAGCATTTT.

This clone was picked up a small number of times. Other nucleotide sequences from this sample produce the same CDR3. CDR3 sequence: CAWSTGSSGNTIYF. Written as DNA, the CDR3 is TGTGCCTGGAGTACAGGGAGCTCTGGAAACACCATATATTTT. The chain couples TRBV30 to TRBJ1-3; possible D gene TRBD1, 6 bases. This CDR3 region has 14 residues. The germline V and J ends were trimmed by 2 bases and 0 bases, with 8 bases remaining between them. Germline CDR1 is GTSNPN and CDR2 is SVGIG (reference sequence).

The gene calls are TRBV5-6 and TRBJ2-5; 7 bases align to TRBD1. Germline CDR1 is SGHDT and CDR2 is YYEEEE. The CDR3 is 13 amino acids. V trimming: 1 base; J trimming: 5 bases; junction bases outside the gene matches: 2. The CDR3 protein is CASSLKDRETQYF. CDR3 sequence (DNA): TGTGCCAGCAGCTTGAAGGACAGGGAGACCCAGTACTTC.

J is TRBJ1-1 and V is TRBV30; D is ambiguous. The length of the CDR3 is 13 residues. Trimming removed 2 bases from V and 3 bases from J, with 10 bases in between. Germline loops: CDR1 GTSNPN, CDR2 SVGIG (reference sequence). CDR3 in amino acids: CAWSKQLDTEAFF. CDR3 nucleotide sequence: TGTGCCTGGAGTAAACAGCTGGACACTGAAGCTTTCTTT. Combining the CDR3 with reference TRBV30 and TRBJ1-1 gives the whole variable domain SQTIHQWPATLVQPVGSPLSLECTVEGTSNPNLYWYRQAAGRGLQLLFYSVGIGQISSEVPQNLSASRPQDRQFILSSKKLLLSDSGFYLCAWSKQLDTEAFFGQGTRLTVV.

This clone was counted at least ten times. Written as DNA, the CDR3 is TGTGCCAGCAGCCCCAGGGGACAGGGGGAATCTGGGGCCAACGTCCTGACTTTC. It translates to CASSPRGQGESGANVLTF. The chain joins TRBV3-1 (or the pseudogene TRBV3-2) to TRBJ2-6; TRBD1 agrees at 11 bases. This CDR3 spans 18 amino acids. Germline lookup yields CDR1 LGHDT and CDR2 YNNKEL (reference sequence). V gave up 4 bases and J gave up 1 base; unmatched junction bases: 6.

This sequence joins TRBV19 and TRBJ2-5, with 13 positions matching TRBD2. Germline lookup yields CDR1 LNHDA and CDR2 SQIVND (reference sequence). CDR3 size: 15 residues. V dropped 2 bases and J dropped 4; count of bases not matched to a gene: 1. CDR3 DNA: TGTGCCAGTAGTATAAGGACTAGCGGGAGAGAGACCCAGTACTTC. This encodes CASSIRTSGRETQYF. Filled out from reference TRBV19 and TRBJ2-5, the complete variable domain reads DGGITQSPKYLFRKEGQNVTLSCEQNLNHDAMYWYRQDPGQGLRLIYYSQIVNDFQKGDIAEGYSVSREKKESFPLTVTSAQKNPTAFYLCASSIRTSGRETQYFGPGTRLLVL.

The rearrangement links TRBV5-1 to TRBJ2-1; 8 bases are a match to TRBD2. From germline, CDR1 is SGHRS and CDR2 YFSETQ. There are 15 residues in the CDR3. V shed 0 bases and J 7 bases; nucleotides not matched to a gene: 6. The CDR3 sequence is CASSLGRGGRNEQFF. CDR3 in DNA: TGCGCCAGCAGCTTGGGACGGGGGGGCCGAAATGAGCAGTTCTTC.

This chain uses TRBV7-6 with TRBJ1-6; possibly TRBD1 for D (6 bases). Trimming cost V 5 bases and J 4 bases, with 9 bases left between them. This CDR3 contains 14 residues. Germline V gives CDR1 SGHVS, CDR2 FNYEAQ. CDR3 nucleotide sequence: TGTGCCAGCAGCACGGACAGTTATAATTCACCCCTCCACTTT. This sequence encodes CASSTDSYNSPLHF.

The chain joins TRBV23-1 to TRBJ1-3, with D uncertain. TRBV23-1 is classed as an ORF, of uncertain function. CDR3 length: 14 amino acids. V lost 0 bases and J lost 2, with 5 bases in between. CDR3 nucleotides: TGCGCCAGCAGTCAATCGAGGCCTGGAAACACCATATATTTT. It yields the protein CASSQSRPGNTIYF.

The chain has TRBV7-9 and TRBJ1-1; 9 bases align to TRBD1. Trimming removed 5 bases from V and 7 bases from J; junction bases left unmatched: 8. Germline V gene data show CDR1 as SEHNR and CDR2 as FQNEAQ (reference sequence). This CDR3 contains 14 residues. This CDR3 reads CASSTNRGRVEAFF. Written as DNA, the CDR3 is TGTGCCAGCAGCACAAACAGGGGGCGTGTTGAAGCTTTCTTT.

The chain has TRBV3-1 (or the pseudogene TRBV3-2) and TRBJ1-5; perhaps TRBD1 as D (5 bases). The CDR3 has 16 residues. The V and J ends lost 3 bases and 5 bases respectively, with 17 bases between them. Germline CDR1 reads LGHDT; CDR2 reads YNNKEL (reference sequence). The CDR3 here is CASSQTGGTVDQPQHF. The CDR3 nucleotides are TGTGCCAGCAGCCAGACGGGAGGGACGGTAGATCAGCCCCAGCATTTT.

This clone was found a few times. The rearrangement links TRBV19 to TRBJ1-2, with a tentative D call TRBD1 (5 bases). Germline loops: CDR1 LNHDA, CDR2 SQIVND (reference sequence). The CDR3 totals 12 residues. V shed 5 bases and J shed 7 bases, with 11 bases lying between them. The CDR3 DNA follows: TGTGCCAGTAGTTCTCAGGGTCCTGGCTACACCTTC. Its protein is CASSSQGPGYTF.

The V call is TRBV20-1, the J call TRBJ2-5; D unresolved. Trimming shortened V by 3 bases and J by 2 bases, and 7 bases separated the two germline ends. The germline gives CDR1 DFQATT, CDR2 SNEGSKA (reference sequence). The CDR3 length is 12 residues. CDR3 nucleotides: TGCAGTGCTAGTCACAGACAAGAGACCCAGTACTTC. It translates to CSASHRQETQYF.

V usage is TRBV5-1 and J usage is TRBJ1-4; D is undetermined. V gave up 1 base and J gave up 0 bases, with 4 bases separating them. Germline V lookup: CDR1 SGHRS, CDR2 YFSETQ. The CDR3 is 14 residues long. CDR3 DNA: TGCGCCAGCAGCTTGTCTACAACTAATGAAAAACTGTTTTTT. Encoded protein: CASSLSTTNEKLFF.

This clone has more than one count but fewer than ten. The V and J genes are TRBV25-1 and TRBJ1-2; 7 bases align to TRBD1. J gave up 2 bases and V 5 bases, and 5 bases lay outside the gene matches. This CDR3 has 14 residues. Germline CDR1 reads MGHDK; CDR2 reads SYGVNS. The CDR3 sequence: CASSPPGGNYGYTF. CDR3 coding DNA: TGTGCCAGCAGTCCACCAGGGGGGAACTATGGCTACACCTTC.

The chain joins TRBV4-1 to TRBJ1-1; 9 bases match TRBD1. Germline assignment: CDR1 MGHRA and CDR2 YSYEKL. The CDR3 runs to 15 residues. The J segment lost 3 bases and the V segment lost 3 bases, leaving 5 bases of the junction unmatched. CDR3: CASSQGDRVYTEAFF. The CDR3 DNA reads TGCGCCAGCAGCCAGGGGGACAGGGTTTACACTGAAGCTTTCTTT.

For the CDR3, the DNA is TGTGCCATCGCAGACAGAGTGGCCCTCAATGAGCAGTTCTTC. As protein: CAIADRVALNEQFF. This chain connects TRBV21-1 to TRBJ2-1; TRBD1 is the table's D call, not checked against the DNA. TRBV21-1 is classified as a pseudogene. The CDR3 is 14 residues long.

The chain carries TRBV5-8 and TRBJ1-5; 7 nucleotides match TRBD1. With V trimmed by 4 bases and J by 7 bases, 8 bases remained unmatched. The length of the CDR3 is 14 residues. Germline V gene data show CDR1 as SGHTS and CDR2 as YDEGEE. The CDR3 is CASSLQGLGQPQHF. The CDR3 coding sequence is TGTGCCAGCAGCCTACAGGGGCTCGGGCAGCCCCAGCATTTT.

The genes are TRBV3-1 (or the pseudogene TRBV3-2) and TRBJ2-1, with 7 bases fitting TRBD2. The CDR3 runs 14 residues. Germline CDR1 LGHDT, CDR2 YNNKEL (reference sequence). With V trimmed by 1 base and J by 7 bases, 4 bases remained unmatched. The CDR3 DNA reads TGTGCCAGCAGCCAAGTAACGGGGGGAAATGAGCAGTTCTTC. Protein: CASSQVTGGNEQFF.

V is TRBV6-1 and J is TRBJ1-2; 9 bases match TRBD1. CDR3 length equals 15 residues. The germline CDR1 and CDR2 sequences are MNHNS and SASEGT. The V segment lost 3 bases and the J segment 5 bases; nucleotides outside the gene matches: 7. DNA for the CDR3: TGTGCCAGCAGTGATAGAAGGGGACAGGGATATGGCTACACCTTC. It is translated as CASSDRRGQGYGYTF.

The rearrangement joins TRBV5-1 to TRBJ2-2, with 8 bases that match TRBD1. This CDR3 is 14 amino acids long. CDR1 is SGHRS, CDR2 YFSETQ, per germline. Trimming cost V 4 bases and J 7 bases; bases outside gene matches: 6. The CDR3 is CASSVDRGGGELFF. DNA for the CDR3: TGCGCCAGCAGCGTAGACAGGGGTGGCGGGGAGCTGTTTTTT. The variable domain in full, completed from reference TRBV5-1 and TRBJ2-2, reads KAGVTQTPRYLIKTRGQQVTLSCSPISGHRSVSWYQQTPGQGLQFLFEYFSETQRNKGNFPGRFSGRQFSNSRSEMNVSTLELGDSALYLCASSVDRGGGELFFGEGSRLTVL.